The 14 T cell receptor beta chains below come from one sample, sequenced in a study of blood T cell repertoires in COVID-19. Using immunoSEQ multiplex PCR, the repertoire was profiled, and TCRdb retains in-frame clones only, with some absent. The sample includes around 160,000 clones, around 84% of them seen just once. What was sequenced was peripheral blood. These receptors all come from a human donor in a cohort sampled during active COVID-19.

Details on this clone: The sample carries other DNA sequences with the same CDR3. The rearrangement joins TRBV7-2 to TRBJ1-5; D might be TRBD1 (5 bases). Germline V gives CDR1 SGHTA, CDR2 FQGNSA. Trimming took 4 bases from V and 5 from J, leaving 9 bases between them. The CDR3 is 13 amino acids. The CDR3 protein is CASSSDRDQPQHF. The CDR3 coding sequence is TGTGCCAGCAGCTCTGACAGAGATCAGCCCCAGCATTTT.

The chain recombines TRBV6-1 with TRBJ1-5, with a possible D match to TRBD1 (5 bases). CDR1 and CDR2 (germline): MNHNS, SASEGT. The CDR3 covers 16 residues. The V end was cut by 3 bases, the J end by 2 bases, with 14 bases between. The CDR3, as DNA: TGTGCCAGCAGTGAGCCCCAGGGTCAGGGCAATCAGCCCCAGCATTTT. Translated: CASSEPQGQGNQPQHF.

V and J are TRBV18 and TRBJ2-3; 8 positions agree with TRBD2. The germline gives CDR1 KGHSH, CDR2 LQKENI. The junction had 3 bases not matched to a gene; V was cut back by 3 bases and J by 4 bases. The CDR3 loop spans 14 amino acids. The DNA of the CDR3 is TGTGCCAGCTCACCCCCGGGGGGGCCAGATACGCAGTATTTT. Its protein product is CASSPPGGPDTQYF.

The V call is TRBV6-4, the J call TRBJ1-1, with TRBD1 identical over 7 bases. The CDR3 is 16 residues long. V was pared by 6 bases and J by 4 bases, with 14 bases of the junction left unmatched. Germline-derived CDR1 and CDR2 are MRHNA and SNTAGT. The CDR3 nucleotides are TGTGCCAGCAGGATGGCAGGGGGATATAGGGGCACTGAAGCTTTCTTT. It is translated as CASRMAGGYRGTEAFF.

The chain couples TRBV7-2 to TRBJ1-2, with D hard to call. This CDR3 has 13 residues. V was clipped by 5 bases and J by 8 bases, with 15 bases between them. CDR1 and CDR2 from the germline V gene are SGHTA and FQGNSA. CDR3 sequence (DNA): TGTGCCAGCAGCGACCCCGGGAGCGTAGGCTACACCTTC. As protein: CASSDPGSVGYTF.

The genes are TRBV3-1 (or the pseudogene TRBV3-2) and TRBJ1-2; D might be TRBD1 (6 bases). V was pared by 3 bases and J by 7 bases, with 12 bases between. The CDR3 length is 13 residues. Germline values: CDR1 LGHDT, CDR2 YNNKEL (reference sequence). CDR3 loop: CASSHPGVRGYTF. Written as DNA, the CDR3 is TGTGCCAGCAGCCACCCAGGGGTACGTGGCTACACCTTC.

The V call is TRBV2, the J call TRBJ1-5, with D perhaps TRBD1 (6 bases). There are 14 residues in the CDR3. CDR1 and CDR2 (germline): SNHLY, FYNNEI. Trimming pared 7 bases from V and 2 bases from J, leaving 12 bases between. The CDR3 DNA is TGTGCCAGCAATCCACAGGGTGGCAATCAGCCCCAGCATTTT. Encoded protein: CASNPQGGNQPQHF.

The V and J genes are TRBV7-6 and TRBJ2-3; weak D call: TRBD1 (6 bases). The CDR3 totals 15 residues. The V gene's germline CDR1 is SGHVS and CDR2 FNYEAQ. Trimming stripped 5 bases from V and 1 base from J, with 13 bases between. The CDR3 bases are TGTGCCAGCAGCCTAGTTCGGACAGGCACAGATACGCAGTATTTT. This sequence encodes CASSLVRTGTDTQYF. The complete variable domain, with remaining parts taken from reference TRBV7-6 and TRBJ2-3, reads GAGVSQSPRYKVTKRGQDVALRCDPISGHVSLYWYRQALGQGPEFLTYFNYEAQQDKSGLPNDRFSAERPEGSISTLTIQRTEQRDSAMYRCASSLVRTGTDTQYFGPGTRLTVL.

The gene calls are TRBV19 and TRBJ2-1; no clear D. The germline V gene has CDR1 LNHDA and CDR2 SQIVND (reference sequence). V lost 5 bases, J lost 0 bases, and 8 bases lay in between. The CDR3 has 14 amino acids. Here the CDR3 reads CASSSVGSYNEQFF. The CDR3 DNA reads as TGTGCCAGTAGTTCGGTTGGCTCCTACAATGAGCAGTTCTTC.

This sequence joins TRBV2 and TRBJ1-6, with D tentatively TRBD1 (6 bases). This CDR3 region has 14 residues. CDR1 and CDR2 (germline): SNHLY, FYNNEI. The V end lost 7 bases, the J end lost 8 bases, and 15 bases lay between the germline ends. CDR3 sequence: CASTRQATYSPLHF. The CDR3 nucleotides read TGTGCCAGCACTAGACAGGCAACCTATTCACCCCTCCACTTT. The full variable domain, in which reference TRBV2 and TRBJ1-6 provide the parts outside the CDR3, is EPEVTQTPSHQVTQMGQEVILRCVPISNHLYFYWYRQILGQKVEFLVSFYNNEISEKSEIFDDQFSVERPDGSNFTLKIRSTKLEDSAMYFCASTRQATYSPLHFGNGTRLTVT.

J is TRBJ2-7 and V is TRBV7-3, with 7 bases identical to TRBD1. CDR1 and CDR2 (germline): SGHTA, FQGTGA. V shed 6 bases and J 5 bases; nucleotides not matched to a gene: 7. This CDR3 has 13 amino acids. The CDR3 is CASSPDREHEQYF. CDR3 DNA: TGTGCCAGCAGTCCCGACAGGGAACACGAGCAGTACTTC.

The chain uses TRBV18 and TRBJ1-2, with D unclear. The CDR3 runs 13 residues. Trimming took 2 bases from V and 2 from J, leaving 6 bases between them. Per germline, CDR1 KGHSH and CDR2 LQKENI. CDR3 in amino acids: CASSPAGNYGYTF. CDR3 in DNA: TGTGCCAGCTCACCAGCCGGGAACTATGGCTACACCTTC. The complete variable domain, with remaining parts taken from reference TRBV18 and TRBJ1-2, reads NAGVMQNPRHLVRRRGQEARLRCSPMKGHSHVYWYRQLPEEGLKFMVYLQKENIIDESGMPKERFSAEFPKEGPSILRIQQVVRGDSAAYFCASSPAGNYGYTFGSGTRLTVV.

The chain recombines TRBV2 with TRBJ1-5; D unresolved. The V and J ends lost 4 bases and 5 bases respectively, with 18 bases between them. The length of the CDR3 is 16 residues. The germline V gene has CDR1 SNHLY and CDR2 FYNNEI. CDR3 loop: CASSVRHPGIDQPQHF. The CDR3 nucleotides are TGTGCCAGCAGTGTCCGACACCCGGGGATTGATCAGCCCCAGCATTTT.

This clone was counted a few times. V usage is TRBV11-3 and J usage is TRBJ1-1, with 7 bases fitting TRBD1. CDR1 and CDR2 from the germline V gene are SGHNT and YENEEA. The CDR3 spans 14 residues. J was trimmed by 1 base and V by 4 bases; bases with no gene match: 3. CDR3 coding DNA: TGTGCCAGCAGCTCGACAGGGACGAACACTGAAGCTTTCTTT. Translation: CASSSTGTNTEAFF.